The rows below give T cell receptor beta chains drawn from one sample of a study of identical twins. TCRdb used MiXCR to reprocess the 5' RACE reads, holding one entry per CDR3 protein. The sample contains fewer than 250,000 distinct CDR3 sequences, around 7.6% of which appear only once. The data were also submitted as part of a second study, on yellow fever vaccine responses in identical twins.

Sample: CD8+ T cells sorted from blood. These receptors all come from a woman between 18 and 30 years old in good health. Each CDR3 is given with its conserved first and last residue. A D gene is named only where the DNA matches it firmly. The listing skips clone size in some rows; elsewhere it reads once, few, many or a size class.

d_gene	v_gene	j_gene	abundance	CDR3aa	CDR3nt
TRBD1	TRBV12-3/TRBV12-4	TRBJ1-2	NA	CASSFYTGTGGAGYGYTF	TGTGCCAGCAGTTTTTACACCGGGACAGGGGGCGCCGGCTATGGCTACACCTTC
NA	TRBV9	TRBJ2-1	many	CASNPFSGREQFF	TGTGCCAGCAACCCCTTTAGCGGCAGAGAGCAGTTCTTC
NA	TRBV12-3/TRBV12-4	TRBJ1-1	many	CASSPGPSTEAFF	TGTGCCAGCAGCCCGGGACCTAGCACTGAAGCTTTCTTT
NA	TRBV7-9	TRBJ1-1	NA	CASSSPKGILNTEAFF	TGTGCCAGCAGCTCACCCAAAGGGATTTTGAACACTGAAGCTTTCTTT
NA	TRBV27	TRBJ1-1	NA	CASSFSGRMNTEAFF	TGTGCCAGCAGTTTTTCAGGGCGGATGAACACTGAAGCTTTCTTT
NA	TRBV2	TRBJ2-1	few	CASSVEGKFF	TGTGCCAGCAGTGTGGAGGGGAAGTTCTTC
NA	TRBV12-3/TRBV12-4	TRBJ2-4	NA	CASSLTRDIQYF	TGTGCCAGCAGTCTGACAAGGGACATTCAGTACTTC
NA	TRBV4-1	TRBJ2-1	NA	CASSQESGPYNEQFF	TGCGCCAGCAGCCAAGAGAGCGGACCCTACAATGAGCAGTTCTTC
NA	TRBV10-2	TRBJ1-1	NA	CASNLRRGFEVFF	TGCGCCAGCAATCTGAGGCGAGGGTTTGAAGTTTTCTTT
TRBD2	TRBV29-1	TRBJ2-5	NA	CSVGLSGRAQETQYF	TGCAGCGTCGGCCTTAGCGGGAGGGCCCAAGAGACCCAGTACTTC
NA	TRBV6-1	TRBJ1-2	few	CASSETKYGYTF	TGTGCCAGCAGTGAAACCAAATATGGCTACACCTTC
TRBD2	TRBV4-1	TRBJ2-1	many	CASSQDPFGGARKQFF	TGCGCCAGCAGCCAAGATCCCTTCGGGGGGGCTAGGAAGCAGTTCTTC
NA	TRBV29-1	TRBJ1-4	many	CSVVILGDLFF	TGCAGCGTTGTGATTCTGGGAGATCTGTTTTTT
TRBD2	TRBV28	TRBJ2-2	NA	CASSFSGDYTGELFF	TGTGCCAGCAGTTTTAGCGGGGATTACACCGGGGAGCTGTTTTTT
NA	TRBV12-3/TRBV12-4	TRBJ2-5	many	CASSFRAQETQYF	TGTGCCAGCAGTTTCAGGGCACAAGAGACCCAGTACTTC
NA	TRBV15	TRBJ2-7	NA	CATSRVGSSYEQYF	TGTGCCACCAGCAGAGTGGGGAGCTCCTACGAGCAGTACTTC
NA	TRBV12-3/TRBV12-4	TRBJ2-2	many	CASNLGNANTGELFF	TGTGCCAGCAACCTCGGTAACGCGAACACCGGGGAGCTGTTTTTT
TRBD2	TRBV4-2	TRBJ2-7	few	CASINSPGGSSGRAYEQYF	TGTGCCAGCATCAATTCTCCGGGCGGATCTAGCGGGAGGGCCTACGAGCAGTACTTC
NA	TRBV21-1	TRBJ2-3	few	CASSKSSGGRDTQYF	TGTGCCAGCAGCAAATCCAGCGGGGGTCGGGATACGCAGTATTTT
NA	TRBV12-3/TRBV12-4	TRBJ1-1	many	CASRDLGHPSLNTEAFF	TGTGCCAGCAGGGATCTGGGCCACCCTTCCCTGAACACTGAAGCTTTCTTT
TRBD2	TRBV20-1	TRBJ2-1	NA	CSARGTSAYNEQFF	TGCAGTGCTAGGGGGACTAGCGCGTACAATGAGCAGTTCTTC
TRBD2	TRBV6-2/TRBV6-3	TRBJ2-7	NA	CASSRAGGRSYEQYF	TGTGCCAGCAGCCGAGCGGGAGGCAGGTCCTACGAGCAGTACTTC
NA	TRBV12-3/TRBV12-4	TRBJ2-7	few	CASSLIGAYEQYF	TGTGCCAGCAGTTTAATAGGGGCCTACGAGCAGTACTTC
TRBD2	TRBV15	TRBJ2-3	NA	CATSSPVGGGYTDTQYF	TGTGCCACCAGCAGTCCCGTGGGGGGGGGGTACACAGATACGCAGTATTTT
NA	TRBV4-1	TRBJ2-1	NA	CASSQANRPNEQFF	TGCGCCAGCAGCCAAGCTAATCGGCCCAATGAGCAGTTCTTC